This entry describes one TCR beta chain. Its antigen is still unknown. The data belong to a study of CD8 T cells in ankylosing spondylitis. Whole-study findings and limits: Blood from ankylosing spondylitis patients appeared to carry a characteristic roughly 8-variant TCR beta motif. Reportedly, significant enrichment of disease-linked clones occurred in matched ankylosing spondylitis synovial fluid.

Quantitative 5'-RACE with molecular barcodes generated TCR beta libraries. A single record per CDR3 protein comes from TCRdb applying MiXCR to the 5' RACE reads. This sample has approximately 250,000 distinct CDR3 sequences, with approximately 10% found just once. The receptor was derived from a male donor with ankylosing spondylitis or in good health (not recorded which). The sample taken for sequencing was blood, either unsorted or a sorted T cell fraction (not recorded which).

This chain's CDR3 is CASSWALKNIQYF. In DNA form, the CDR3 reads TGTGCCAGCAGCTGGGCACTCAAAAACATTCAGTACTTC. V usage is TRBV5-6 and J usage is TRBJ2-4, with D unresolved. With 3 bases removed from V and 3 bases from J, the gap between germline ends came to 7 bases. Germline assignment: CDR1 SGHDT and CDR2 YYEEEE. There are 13 residues in the CDR3.